This T cell receptor (beta chain) was obtained from a study of T cells in Graves' hyperthyroidism and ophthalmopathy (dated by TCRdb to 2018 to 2020). In terms of the full investigation: Peripheral blood samples were taken at initial diagnosis, before any treatment was given. TCR V-J signatures able to tell the groups apart were searched for in a discovery cohort of 100 or so patients, of whom over 40 had Graves' ophthalmopathy and some 60 had stable Graves' hyperthyroidism. Prospective prediction of ophthalmopathy was tested in an independent validation cohort consisting of some 19 hyperthyroidism patients and some 17 patients who later progressed to ophthalmopathy. The approximately 97 discovery patients were randomly divided into training and test sets at a 7:3 ratio. In more than five Graves' hyperthyroidism patients, the study also compared T-cell repertoires from thyroid tissue with T-cell repertoires from blood. Following sampling, methimazole starting at 30 mg daily was given to hyperthyroidism patients, and high-dose intravenous methylprednisolone was given to ophthalmopathy patients. TCR Vbeta CDR3 sequencing of roughly 140 peripheral blood samples (about 45 ophthalmopathy, about 74 hyperthyroidism and roughly 17 progressor patients) is reported in the paper. Here is what the overall study found, with its caveats: In validation, progression to ophthalmopathy was predicted by the model with 55% to 71% sensitivity and just over 72% specificity, a median of approximately 7.1 months before onset. Blood samples also contained most of the expanded thyroid clonotypes (frequency above 0.001), which suggests that blood repertoires may reflect thyroid immune responses. Sample size was not statistically predetermined, and blinding of investigators to group allocation was not performed. In cross-validation, a model built on a 13 V-J signature told ophthalmopathy apart from stable hyperthyroidism with under 90% sensitivity and about 81% specificity, and in testing the same model reached 80%/75%.

Ophthalmopathy patients had moderately to severely active disease, Clinical Activity Score of at least 3, NOSPECS grade of at least 4, and duration under 3 months. Exclusion was applied to patients with uncontrolled infections, other autoimmune diseases, pregnancy or lactation. Diagnoses relied on clinical symptoms, serum thyroxine and TRAb, thyroid ultrasound and orbital computed tomography. PBMCs were separated from over 9 ml of fresh peripheral blood using Ficoll-Paque density gradient centrifugation. Total RNA was extracted with Trizol reagent, and quality was checked on an Agilent 2100 Bioanalyzer. From the cysteine up to the phenylalanine, the CDR3 has a length of 12 residues. The CDR3 DNA has 36 bases and is translated from base 1. V is pared back by 3 bases and J by 3 bases, with 6 bases lying between the germline termini. Sequences SNHLY (CDR1) and FYNNEI (CDR2) are obtained from the germline V gene.

The TCR beta CDR3 regions were amplified from the RNA transcripts. The TCR CDR3 was subjected to a first round of RT-PCR using the HTBI primer set and the Qiagen OneStep RT-PCR kit. Libraries were constructed in a second round of multiplex PCR, after which size selection and purification were performed. Sequencing of the libraries was done on an Illumina HiSeq2000 using paired-end 100 bp reads. As for how the authors treated the data: Raw data were processed with SOAPnuke, discarding reads with adapters, uncalled bases, mean Phred below 15, or no exact constant-primer or identifier match. High-quality paired reads were merged with COPE v1.2.5, and unique nucleotide sequences were defined as clonotypes. MiTCR v1.1 was used to align the clonotypes against IMGT TRBV, TRBD and TRBJ reference segments. The analysis included only V-J combinations with a frequency above 0.0001, which together covered 99.2% of the repertoires. A TCS score was defined as the ratio between F50 (clonal expansion) and ExV (chaos), using BLOSUM62-based TCRdist between CDR3 peptides within each V-J. Welch's t-statistics and random forest reduced 514 V-J features to about 13, which were used in a naive Bayes classifier (R e1071). TCRdb handled the public reads itself, with Q25 trimming in fastp and clone calling in MiXCR, and kept productive beta chains. Each CDR3 protein appears once, grouped with its most common genes and DNA. The V and J calls shown here were made by TCRdb, not taken from the authors' results. The sample has 500,000 to 600,000 distinct CDR3 sequences on record, 15% to 20% of them singletons. Roughly 44% of the sample belongs to the ten largest clones.

This clonotype has at least ten counts. The antigen it binds to is not known. The sample holds no much larger clone one base away, and base qualities are not on file. The chain links TRBV2 with TRBJ2-7; the D gene identity is not certain. Material: blood. The sequence was collected from a man aged 40-49 years with Graves' ophthalmopathy. The nucleotides read TGTGCCAGCAGTGATCGGGTCTACGAGCAGTACTTC. It is translated as CASSDRVYEQYF.